This T cell receptor (beta chain) was found in a study of CD8 T cells in Susac syndrome. Study-wide findings and caveats: The study acknowledged a relatively small number of individuals in its TCR sequencing and HLA analysis.

TCR beta sequencing covered blood CD8+ and CD4+ T cells. The multiple sclerosis controls consisted of treatment-naive patients with relapsing-remitting disease, either stable or active. CDR1 is SQVTM and CDR2 is ANQGSEA in the germline V gene. The CDR3 is made up of 14 amino acids. The V and J ends lost 4 bases and 1 base respectively, with 13 bases between them. Comments on this clonotype: No antigen is known for it.

Reverse transcription used roughly 0.45 to 1 ug RNA and random hexamers. Across 54 Vbeta and 13 Jbeta, immunoSEQ multiplex PCR amplified TCR beta CDR3. MiXCR was run by TCRdb on the immunoSEQ multiplex PCR reads, yielding one entry per CDR3 protein. The sample carries under 350,000 distinct CDR3 sequences, approximately 90% recorded once. The V and J genes are TRBV29-1 and TRBJ1-1; D might be TRBD1 (6 bases). The TCR was taken from a human donor with multiple sclerosis. Sequencing was done on a sample of CD4+ T cells from PBMCs. Here the CDR3 reads CSVGGTGTNTEAFF. The CDR3 DNA sequence: TGCAGCGTTGGCGGAACAGGGACGAACACTGAAGCTTTCTTT. The full variable domain, rest sourced from reference TRBV29-1 and TRBJ1-1, is SAVISQKPSRDICQRGTSLTIQCQVDSQVTMMFWYRQQPGQSLTLIATANQGSEATYESGFVIDKFPISRPNLTFSTLTVSNMSPEDSSIYLCSVGGTGTNTEAFFGQGTRLTVV.